This TCR beta chain derives from a study of T cells in Graves' hyperthyroidism and ophthalmopathy. In germline, CDR1 is SGHTA, CDR2 FQGTGA. Deletions cut 4 bases from V and 2 bases from J, with 15 bases between. There are 16 residues in the CDR3. The TCR beta CDR3 regions underwent amplification using RNA transcripts as the source. The HTBI primer set drove a first-round RT-PCR of the TCR CDR3. Via MiXCR, TCRdb re-called the multiplex PCR reads, giving one row per CDR3 protein. Of around 600,000 distinct CDR3 sequences in the sample, approximately 15% were seen once. The study, taken as a whole, reports: Appearing also in blood were most of the thyroid clonotypes expanded above 0.001.

In its sample, this clonotype was seen many times. Its antigen is not identified. The rearrangement joins TRBV7-3 to TRBJ2-1; D remains ambiguous. This receptor was identified in a woman in her late teens or twenties with Graves' ophthalmopathy. The sample taken for sequencing was blood. CDR3 sequence reads: CASSSPFGEAYNEQFF. CDR3 DNA: TGTGCCAGCAGCTCCCCCTTCGGAGAAGCCTACAATGAGCAGTTCTTC.